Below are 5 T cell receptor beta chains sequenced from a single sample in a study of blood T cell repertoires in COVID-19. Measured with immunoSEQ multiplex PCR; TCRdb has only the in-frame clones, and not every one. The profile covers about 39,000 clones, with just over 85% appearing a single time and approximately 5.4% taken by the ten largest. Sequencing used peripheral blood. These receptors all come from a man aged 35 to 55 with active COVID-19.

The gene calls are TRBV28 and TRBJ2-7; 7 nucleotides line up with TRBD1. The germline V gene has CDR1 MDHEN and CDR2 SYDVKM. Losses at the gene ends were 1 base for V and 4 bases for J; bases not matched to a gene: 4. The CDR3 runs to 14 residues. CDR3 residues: CASSLYNRGYEQYF. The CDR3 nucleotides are TGTGCCAGCAGTTTATATAACAGGGGTTACGAGCAGTACTTC.

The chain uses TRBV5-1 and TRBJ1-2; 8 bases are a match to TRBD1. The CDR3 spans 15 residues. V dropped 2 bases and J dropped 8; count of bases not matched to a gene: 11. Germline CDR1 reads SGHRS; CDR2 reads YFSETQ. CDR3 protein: CASSLQGEIGSGYTF. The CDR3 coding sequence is TGCGCCAGCAGCTTACAGGGGGAAATAGGGTCAGGCTACACCTTC.

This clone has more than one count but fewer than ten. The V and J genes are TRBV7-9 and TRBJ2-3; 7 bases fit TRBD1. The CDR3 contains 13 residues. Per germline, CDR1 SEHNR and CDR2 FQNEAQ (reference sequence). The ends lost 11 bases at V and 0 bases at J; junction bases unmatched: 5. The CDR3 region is CAGQAASTDTQYF. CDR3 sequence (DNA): TGTGCCGGACAGGCGGCTAGCACAGATACGCAGTATTTT.

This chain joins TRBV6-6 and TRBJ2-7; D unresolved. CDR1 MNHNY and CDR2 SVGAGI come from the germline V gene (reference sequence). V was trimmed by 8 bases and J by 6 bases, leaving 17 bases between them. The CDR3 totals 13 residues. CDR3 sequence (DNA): TGTGCCAGCGGGCGAAGTAATATTGGCGAGCAGTACTTC. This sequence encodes CASGRSNIGEQYF.

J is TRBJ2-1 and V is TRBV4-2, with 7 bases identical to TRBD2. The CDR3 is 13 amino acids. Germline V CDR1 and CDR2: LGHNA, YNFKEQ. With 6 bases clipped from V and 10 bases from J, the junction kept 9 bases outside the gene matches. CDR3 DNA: TGTGCCAGCAGTCCACGGGGAGGGCCAGAGCAGTTCTTC. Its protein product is CASSPRGGPEQFF.